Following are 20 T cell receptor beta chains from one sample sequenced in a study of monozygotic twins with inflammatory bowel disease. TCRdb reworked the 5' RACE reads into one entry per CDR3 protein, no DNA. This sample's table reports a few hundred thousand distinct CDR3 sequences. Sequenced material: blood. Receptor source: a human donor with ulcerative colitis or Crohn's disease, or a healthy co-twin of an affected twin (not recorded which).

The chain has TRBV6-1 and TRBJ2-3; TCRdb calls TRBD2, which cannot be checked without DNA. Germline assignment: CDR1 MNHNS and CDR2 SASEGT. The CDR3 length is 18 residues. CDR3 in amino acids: CASSDSLTLRSGEDTQYF.

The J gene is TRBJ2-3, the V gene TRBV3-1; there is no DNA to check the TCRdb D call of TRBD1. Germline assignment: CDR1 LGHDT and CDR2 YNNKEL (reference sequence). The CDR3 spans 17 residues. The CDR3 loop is CASSRLVSGLNTDTQYF.

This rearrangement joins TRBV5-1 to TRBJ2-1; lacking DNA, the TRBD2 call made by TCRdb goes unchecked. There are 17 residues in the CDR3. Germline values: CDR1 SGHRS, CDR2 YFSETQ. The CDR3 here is CASSLFGTSGAYNEQFF.

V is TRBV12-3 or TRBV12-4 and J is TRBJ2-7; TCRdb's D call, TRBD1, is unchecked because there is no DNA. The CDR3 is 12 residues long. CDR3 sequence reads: CASSSVGGEQYF.

The CDR3 here is CASSQYDGGAADTQYF. J is TRBJ2-3 and V is TRBV3-1; as DNA is missing, the TRBD1 call by TCRdb cannot be tested. The CDR3 sequence is 16 residues long. Germline CDR1 and CDR2: LGHDT and YNNKEL (reference sequence).

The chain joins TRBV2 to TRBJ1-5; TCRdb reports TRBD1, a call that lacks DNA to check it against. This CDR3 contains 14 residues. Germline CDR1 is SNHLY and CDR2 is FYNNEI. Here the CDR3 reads CASSMRGSNQPQHF.

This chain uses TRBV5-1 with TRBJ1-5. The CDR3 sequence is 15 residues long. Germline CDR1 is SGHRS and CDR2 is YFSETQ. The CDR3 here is CASSLEGWDNQPQHF.

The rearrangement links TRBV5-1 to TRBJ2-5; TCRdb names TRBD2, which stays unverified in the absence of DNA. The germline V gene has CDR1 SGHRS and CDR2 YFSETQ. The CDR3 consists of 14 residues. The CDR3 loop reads CASREARLQETQYF.

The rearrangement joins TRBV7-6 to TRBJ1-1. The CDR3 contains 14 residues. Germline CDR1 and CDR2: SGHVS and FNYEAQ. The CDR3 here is CASSLGWGGAEAFF.

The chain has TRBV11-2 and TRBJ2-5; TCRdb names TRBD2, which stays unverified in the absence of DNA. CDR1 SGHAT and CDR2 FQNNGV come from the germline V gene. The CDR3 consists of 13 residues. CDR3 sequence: CASSFSGEETQYF.

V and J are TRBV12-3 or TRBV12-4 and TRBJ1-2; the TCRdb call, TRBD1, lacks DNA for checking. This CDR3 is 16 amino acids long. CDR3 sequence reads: CASSLALGTGEGGYTF.

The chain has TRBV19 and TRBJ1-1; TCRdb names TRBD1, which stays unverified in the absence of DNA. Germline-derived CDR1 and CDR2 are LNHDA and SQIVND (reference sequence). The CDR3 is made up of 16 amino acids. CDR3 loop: CASTPWRTTVIPEAFF.

CDR3 residues: CASRQIRDRGTGELFF. The chain has TRBV6-1 and TRBJ2-2; TCRdb proposes TRBD1, but this gene call is untestable without DNA. Germline lookup yields CDR1 MNHNS and CDR2 SASEGT. CDR3 length: 16 residues.

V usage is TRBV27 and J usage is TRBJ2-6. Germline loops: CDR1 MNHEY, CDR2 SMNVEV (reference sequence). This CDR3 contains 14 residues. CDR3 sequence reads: CASSRLGGANVLTF.

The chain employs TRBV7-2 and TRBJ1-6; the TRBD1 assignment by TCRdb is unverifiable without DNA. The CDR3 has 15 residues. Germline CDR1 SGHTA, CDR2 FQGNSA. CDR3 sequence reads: CASSLRGQSGSPLHF.

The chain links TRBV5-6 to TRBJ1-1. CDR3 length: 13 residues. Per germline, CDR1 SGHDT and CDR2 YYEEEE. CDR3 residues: CASSLSLKDEAFF.

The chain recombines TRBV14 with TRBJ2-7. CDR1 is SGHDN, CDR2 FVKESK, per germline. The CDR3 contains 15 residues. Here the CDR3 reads CASSQDLLSWGEQYF. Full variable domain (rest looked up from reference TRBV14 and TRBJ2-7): EAGVTQFPSHSVIEKGQTVTLRCDPISGHDNLYWYRRVMGKEIKFLLHFVKESKQDESGMPNNRFLAERTGGTYSTLKVQPAELEDSGVYFCASSQDLLSWGEQYFGPGTRLTVT.

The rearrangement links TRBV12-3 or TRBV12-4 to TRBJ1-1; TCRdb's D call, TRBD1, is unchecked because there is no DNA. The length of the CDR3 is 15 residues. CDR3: CASSLRAPGGTEAFF.

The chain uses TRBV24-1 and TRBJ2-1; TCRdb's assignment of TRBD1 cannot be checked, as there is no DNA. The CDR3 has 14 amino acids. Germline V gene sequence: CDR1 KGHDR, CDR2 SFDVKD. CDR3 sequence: CATSGTGVTNEQFF.

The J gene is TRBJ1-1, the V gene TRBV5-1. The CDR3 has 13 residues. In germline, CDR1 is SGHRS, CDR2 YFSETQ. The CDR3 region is CASSLSMSAEAFF.